This is a list of T cell receptor beta chains from one sample in a study of blood T cell repertoires in COVID-19. The repertoire was sequenced with immunoSEQ multiplex PCR; TCRdb's copy has only in-frame clones and lacks some. The sample contains about 270,000 clones, 81% of which appear only once. Material: peripheral blood. These receptors were collected from a woman aged 55-69 years with active or convalescent COVID-19. Each CDR3 is given with its conserved first and last residue. D genes are given only for firm matches. Clone size is not always given. Where it is, it says once, few, many or a class for expanded clones.

j_call: TRBJ2-2; v_call: TRBV7-3; clone_size: NA; d_call: NA; cdr3_nt: TGTGCCAGCAGCTTCGGCAGGGCGACCGGGGAGCTGTTTTTT; cdr3_aa: CASSFGRATGELFF
j_call: TRBJ2-7; v_call: TRBV24-1; clone_size: NA; d_call: NA; cdr3_nt: TGTGCCACCAGTGATCCGCTTGGACACTTAGGCGACTACGAGCAGTACTTC; cdr3_aa: CATSDPLGHLGDYEQYF
j_call: TRBJ1-1; v_call: TRBV25-1; clone_size: NA; d_call: NA; cdr3_nt: TGTGCCAGCAGTGACTACAGGGTTGAAGCTTTCTTT; cdr3_aa: CASSDYRVEAFF
j_call: TRBJ2-7; v_call: TRBV6-2/TRBV6-3; clone_size: NA; d_call: NA; cdr3_nt: TGTGCCAGCAGTTACCCCGCGACCGGCAGGCCGGGGGAGCAGTACTTC; cdr3_aa: CASSYPATGRPGEQYF
j_call: TRBJ2-7; v_call: TRBV11-2; clone_size: few; d_call: NA; cdr3_nt: TGTGCCAGCAGCCCAGCGGAGTACGAGCAGTACTTC; cdr3_aa: CASSPAEYEQYF
j_call: TRBJ2-5; v_call: TRBV7-8; clone_size: NA; d_call: NA; cdr3_nt: TGTGCCAGCAGCCCCCGGCCAGGTCAAGAGACCCAGTACTTC; cdr3_aa: CASSPRPGQETQYF
j_call: TRBJ2-3; v_call: TRBV15; clone_size: NA; d_call: TRBD2; cdr3_nt: TGTGCCACCAGCAGAGATCCAGCGGGGGCGGTAGATACGCAGTATTTT; cdr3_aa: CATSRDPAGAVDTQYF
j_call: TRBJ1-2; v_call: TRBV6-5; clone_size: NA; d_call: NA; cdr3_nt: TGTGCCAGCTCCTGGGAGGGAATGGGCTACACCTTC; cdr3_aa: CASSWEGMGYTF
j_call: TRBJ1-1; v_call: TRBV5-1; clone_size: NA; d_call: TRBD1; cdr3_nt: TGCGCCAGCAGCGCCCGGTGGGACAGGGTGAGGGGCACTGAAGCTTTCTTT; cdr3_aa: CASSARWDRVRGTEAFF
j_call: TRBJ1-1; v_call: TRBV19; clone_size: NA; d_call: NA; cdr3_nt: TGTGCCAGTCGGTATCTCAGGGGTGATAGGACTGAAGCTTTCTTT; cdr3_aa: CASRYLRGDRTEAFF
j_call: TRBJ2-7; v_call: TRBV9; clone_size: medium-sized; d_call: TRBD1; cdr3_nt: TGTGCCAGCAGCGTAGGGGACAGTAACTACGAGCAGTACTTC; cdr3_aa: CASSVGDSNYEQYF
j_call: TRBJ2-4; v_call: TRBV6-1; clone_size: NA; d_call: NA; cdr3_nt: TGTGCCAGCAGTGGCCGGGACCGGGACTTGAAAAACATTCAGTACTTC; cdr3_aa: CASSGRDRDLKNIQYF
j_call: TRBJ2-5; v_call: TRBV5-5; clone_size: NA; d_call: NA; cdr3_nt: TGTGCCAGCAGCCCCAATGGCGGGGAAGAGACCCAGTACTTC; cdr3_aa: CASSPNGGEETQYF
j_call: TRBJ1-1; v_call: TRBV27; clone_size: NA; d_call: NA; cdr3_nt: TGTGCCAGCAGTACTGGGCTTACTGAAGCTTTCTTT; cdr3_aa: CASSTGLTEAFF
j_call: TRBJ1-1; v_call: TRBV6-5; clone_size: once; d_call: NA; cdr3_nt: TGTGCCAGCAGTTACACCCGACAGACTGAAGCTTTCTTT; cdr3_aa: CASSYTRQTEAFF
j_call: TRBJ1-3; v_call: TRBV19; clone_size: NA; d_call: NA; cdr3_nt: TGTGCCAGTAGTATCGCGATGCGCTCTGGAAACACCATATATTTT; cdr3_aa: CASSIAMRSGNTIYF
j_call: TRBJ1-1; v_call: TRBV6-6; clone_size: NA; d_call: TRBD1; cdr3_nt: TGTGCCAGCAGCTCCGGGACAGGGAACACTGAAGCTTTCTTT; cdr3_aa: CASSSGTGNTEAFF
j_call: TRBJ1-5; v_call: TRBV19; clone_size: NA; d_call: NA; cdr3_nt: TGTGCCAGTAGTTTGGGGGGAGGGAGCAATCAGCCCCAGCATTTT; cdr3_aa: CASSLGGGSNQPQHF
j_call: TRBJ2-3; v_call: TRBV3-1/TRBV3-2; clone_size: NA; d_call: TRBD2; cdr3_nt: TGTGCCAGCAGCCAAGTGGCTAGCGGGCACTTCACAGATACGCAGTATTTT; cdr3_aa: CASSQVASGHFTDTQYF
j_call: TRBJ1-2; v_call: TRBV2; clone_size: once; d_call: NA; cdr3_nt: TGTGCCAGCAAATCCGATGCTAACTACGGCTACACCTTC; cdr3_aa: CASKSDANYGYTF
j_call: TRBJ1-5; v_call: TRBV11-2; clone_size: NA; d_call: NA; cdr3_nt: TGTGCCAGCAGCTTAGACGATCAGCCCCAGCATTTT; cdr3_aa: CASSLDDQPQHF
j_call: TRBJ1-6; v_call: TRBV27; clone_size: few; d_call: NA; cdr3_nt: TGTGCCAGCAGTTTAAGCAGGGGCAATTCACCCCTCCACTTT; cdr3_aa: CASSLSRGNSPLHF
j_call: TRBJ2-3; v_call: TRBV6-2/TRBV6-3; clone_size: NA; d_call: NA; cdr3_nt: TGTGCCAGCAGTTACTCGTATTCTAGCACAGATACGCAGTATTTT; cdr3_aa: CASSYSYSSTDTQYF
j_call: TRBJ1-6; v_call: TRBV7-9; clone_size: NA; d_call: NA; cdr3_nt: TGTGCCAGCAGCTTAGAGCCGCCGGGTACACCCCTCCACTTT; cdr3_aa: CASSLEPPGTPLHF
j_call: TRBJ1-2; v_call: TRBV30; clone_size: NA; d_call: TRBD1; cdr3_nt: TGTGCCTGGAGTGTAGGGACAGGGGGCTGGGTTGGCTACACCTTC; cdr3_aa: CAWSVGTGGWVGYTF
j_call: TRBJ2-3; v_call: TRBV7-2; clone_size: NA; d_call: NA; cdr3_nt: TGTGCCAGCAGACAGGGGGGGACGGATACGCAGTATTTT; cdr3_aa: CASRQGGTDTQYF
j_call: TRBJ1-1; v_call: TRBV5-1; clone_size: NA; d_call: TRBD1; cdr3_nt: TGCGCCAGCAGTGTTGGGCAGGGGGTTGGAAGCACTGAAGCTTTCTTT; cdr3_aa: CASSVGQGVGSTEAFF